Sequencing of this TCR beta chain was carried out in a study of T cell responses to AZD1222 COVID-19 vaccine. Across the study: Second-dose schedules of about 4 or about 12 weeks were combined.

Only in-frame clones appear in the TCRdb table, and some are missing; sequencing was by immunoSEQ multiplex PCR. Among approximately 140,000 clones listed, 89% were seen once. Study conclusions and caveats: It should be noted that donors were predominantly white British and more often female, and clonal diversity was possibly underestimated. Reports indicate that nearly half of spike-specific TCRs are directed at unmutated variant regions.

With respect to this clone: What it recognizes is unknown.

This receptor was obtained from an adult in good health. Source: peripheral blood, taken on day 0 of AZD1222 vaccination.

CDR3 sequence reads: CASSPDLEGDQPQHF. For the CDR3, the DNA is TGTGCCAGCAGTCCCGACCTCGAGGGCGATCAGCCCCAGCATTTT. This sequence joins TRBV28 and TRBJ1-5; D remains unclear. This CDR3 comprises 15 residues. The V end lost 5 bases, the J end lost 5 bases, and 16 bases lay between the germline ends. The germline V gene encodes CDR1 MDHEN and CDR2 SYDVKM.